Shown below are 25 T cell receptor beta chains from a single sample sequenced in a study of shared clonotypes between healthy human individuals. The method was immunoSEQ multiplex PCR; TCRdb's version includes in-frame clones alone and lacks a portion of them. The repertoire holds 650,000 to 700,000 clones, with roughly 91% as singletons. The sample was memory CD8+ T cells from PBMCs. The sample's subset: CD45RO+ cells pooled with CCR7-negative TemRA cells. The receptors derive from a man aged 18 to 35 in good health. Some clones in this sample may be carry-over from other donors' samples.

The V gene is TRBV2, the J gene TRBJ1-5; D not certain. The germline V gene has CDR1 SNHLY and CDR2 FYNNEI. Trimming pared 7 bases from V and 0 bases from J, leaving 13 bases between. This CDR3 contains 15 residues. The CDR3 reads CASKARLLSNQPQHF. The CDR3 DNA sequence: TGTGCCAGCAAGGCCAGGCTCCTTAGCAATCAGCCCCAGCATTTT.

The V gene is TRBV5-1, the J gene TRBJ1-2; the D gene is possibly TRBD1 (6 bases). From germline, CDR1 is SGHRS and CDR2 YFSETQ. The V and J ends lost 4 bases and 3 bases respectively, with 19 bases between them. The CDR3 is 16 residues long. This chain's CDR3 is CASSPGALGVHYGYTF. The CDR3 DNA is TGCGCCAGCAGCCCAGGGGCCTTGGGGGTACACTATGGCTACACCTTC.

The chain combines TRBV9 with TRBJ2-1; possible D gene TRBD2, 7 bases. The CDR3 sequence is 13 residues long. Germline CDR1 and CDR2: SGDLS and YYNGEE. Between the trimmed V and J ends, which lost 0 bases and 9 bases, there was a span of 10 bases. The CDR3 sequence is CASSVGRGGEQFF. CDR3 DNA sequence: TGTGCCAGCAGCGTAGGAAGGGGGGGTGAGCAGTTCTTC.

The chain joins TRBV29-1 to TRBJ2-1; D may be TRBD1 (6 bases). Trimming removed 6 bases at V and 0 bases at J, with 21 bases between. In germline, CDR1 is SQVTM, CDR2 ANQGSEA. The CDR3 length is 17 residues. The CDR3 here is CSVLSGTSISSYNEQFF. The DNA for the CDR3 is TGCAGCGTGCTTTCCGGGACAAGCATTTCCTCCTACAATGAGCAGTTCTTC.

V and J are TRBV4-1 and TRBJ1-5, with D perhaps matching TRBD1 (5 bases). With 4 bases removed from V and 5 bases from J, the gap between germline ends came to 15 bases. Germline lookup yields CDR1 MGHRA and CDR2 YSYEKL. The CDR3 covers 15 residues. CDR3 in DNA: TGCGCCAGCAGCCGGGGGACGGAGGGAGATCAGCCCCAGCATTTT. Translating it yields CASSRGTEGDQPQHF.

The rearrangement joins TRBV15 to TRBJ2-7; tentative D call: TRBD1 (6 bases). Per germline, CDR1 LNHNV and CDR2 YYDKDF (reference sequence). CDR3 length: 16 residues. V was shortened by 0 bases and J by 0 bases, with 12 bases between the two germline ends. This chain's CDR3 is CATSRDRDILSYEQYF. Here the CDR3 DNA reads TGTGCCACCAGCAGAGATCGGGACATTCTCTCCTACGAGCAGTACTTC.

The rearrangement uses TRBV5-1 and TRBJ2-1; D may correspond to TRBD1 or TRBD2 (5 bases each). V was cut by 0 bases and J by 9 bases, with 13 bases left in between. Germline lookup yields CDR1 SGHRS and CDR2 YFSETQ. CDR3 length: 14 residues. This chain's CDR3 is CASSLVVVRGEQFF. The CDR3 nucleotides read TGCGCCAGCAGCTTGGTGGTAGTGAGGGGTGAGCAGTTCTTC.

The V gene is TRBV11-2, the J gene TRBJ2-1; D is perhaps TRBD1 or TRBD2 (5 bases each). Germline V gene sequence: CDR1 SGHAT, CDR2 FQNNGV. Trimming pared 5 bases from V and 4 bases from J, leaving 15 bases between. This CDR3 has 15 amino acids. DNA for the CDR3: TGTGCCAGCAGCCCAAAGTGGGGGATGTACAATGAGCAGTTCTTC. It specifies CASSPKWGMYNEQFF.

The gene calls are TRBV23-1 and TRBJ1-3; D not certain. TRBV23-1 is sorted into the ORF group, with uncertain function. V was pared by 2 bases and J by 1 base, with 21 bases between. This CDR3 is 19 amino acids long. The CDR3 is CASSQPGLGRSVSGNTIYF. The CDR3 nucleotides read TGCGCCAGCAGTCAACCTGGGTTGGGAAGGTCCGTGTCTGGAAACACCATATATTTT.

The chain links TRBV6-5 to TRBJ2-1; D gene ambiguous. Trimming took 2 bases from V and 5 from J, leaving 7 bases between them. The CDR3 has 13 amino acids. Germline V gene sequence: CDR1 MNHEY, CDR2 SVGAGI. The DNA for the CDR3 is TGTGCCAGCAGTTACGTGGCAGACAATGAGCAGTTCTTC. Amino acids: CASSYVADNEQFF.

This clone was found a few times. The chain recombines TRBV5-1 with TRBJ2-7, with a tentative D call TRBD1 (6 bases). V was pared by 0 bases and J by 4 bases, with 14 bases between. The CDR3 runs 15 residues. Germline lookup yields CDR1 SGHRS and CDR2 YFSETQ. CDR3 in DNA: TGCGCCAGCAGCTTGGAGGGGGTAGCAGGGTACGAGCAGTACTTC. Translating it yields CASSLEGVAGYEQYF.

The chain recombines TRBV6-6 with TRBJ2-7; TRBD2 matches 7 bases. The germline V gene has CDR1 MNHNY and CDR2 SVGAGI (reference sequence). Trimming at V came to 7 bases and at J to 2 bases, leaving 11 bases not matched to a gene. The CDR3 consists of 15 residues. CDR3 region: CASTQSGTGTYEQYF. The CDR3 bases are TGTGCCAGCACCCAAAGCGGGACGGGTACCTACGAGCAGTACTTC.

The V and J genes are TRBV15 and TRBJ2-5, with D unclear. CDR3 length: 13 residues. Per the germline V gene, CDR1 is LNHNV and CDR2 is YYDKDF (reference sequence). Trimming stripped 8 bases from V and 3 bases from J, with 13 bases between. The CDR3 DNA follows: TGTGCCACCGGTACCGCTGCAGAAGAGACCCAGTACTTC. Translating it yields CATGTAAEETQYF.

V is TRBV10-2 and J is TRBJ2-5; perhaps TRBD2 as D (5 bases). Germline CDR1 is WSHSY and CDR2 is SAAADI. The ends were cut back, 5 bases at V and 5 bases at J, with 15 bases in the middle. The CDR3 runs 14 residues. CDR3 in DNA: TGCGCCAGCAGTTGGGTCGGGGTGGAGGAGACCCAGTACTTC. Encoded protein: CASSWVGVEETQYF.

The chain couples TRBV28 to TRBJ2-7, with D possibly TRBD2 on 6 matching bases. Germline values: CDR1 MDHEN, CDR2 SYDVKM. Between the trimmed V and J ends, which lost 4 bases and 3 bases, there was a span of 19 bases. The CDR3 is 16 amino acids. The CDR3 sequence: CASSSDLTGDLYEQYF. Here the CDR3 DNA reads TGTGCCAGCAGTTCGGACCTTACGGGGGACCTCTACGAGCAGTACTTC.

J is TRBJ2-1 and V is TRBV14, with a weak D call TRBD1 (6 bases). Germline V gene sequence: CDR1 SGHDN, CDR2 FVKESK. Trimming took 1 base from V and 5 from J, leaving 15 bases between them. This CDR3 contains 16 residues. The CDR3 DNA sequence: TGTGCCAGCAGCCAAGTTTGGGGCAGGGGTAACAATGAGCAGTTCTTC. Protein sequence: CASSQVWGRGNNEQFF.

A note on this clone: Other DNA sequences in this specimen translate into the identical CDR3. The V call is TRBV11-2, the J call TRBJ2-1; D possibly matches TRBD1 or TRBD2 (5 bases each). CDR3 length: 15 amino acids. Germline V gene lookup returns CDR1 SGHAT and CDR2 FQNNGV. V was shortened by 5 bases and J by 0 bases, with 11 bases between the two germline ends. Here the CDR3 DNA reads TGTGCCAGCAGCACATCAGGGAGCTCCTACAATGAGCAGTTCTTC. Translated: CASSTSGSSYNEQFF.

This rearrangement joins TRBV30 to TRBJ2-7, with 8 bases fitting TRBD2. CDR3 length equals 14 residues. The germline V gene has CDR1 GTSNPN and CDR2 SVGIG (reference sequence). The V and J ends lost 0 bases and 5 bases, in that order; junction bases with no gene match: 6. The CDR3 DNA is TGTGCCTGGAGTGTTTCGGGAGGGTTCCACGAGCAGTACTTC. It is translated as CAWSVSGGFHEQYF.

This rearrangement joins TRBV6-5 to TRBJ2-1; 9 bases match TRBD2. There are 16 residues in the CDR3. The ends lost 4 bases at V and 9 bases at J; junction bases unmatched: 13. Germline CDR1 MNHEY, CDR2 SVGAGI. The CDR3 DNA is TGTGCCAGCAGTTCCAGGATGGCGTCTAGCGGGATTGAGCAGTTCTTC. This translates into CASSSRMASSGIEQFF.

The V and J genes are TRBV28 and TRBJ1-1; D possibly corresponds to TRBD1 (6 bases). The CDR3 runs 13 residues. V was shortened by 1 base and J by 5 bases, with 8 bases between the two germline ends. Germline V CDR1 and CDR2: MDHEN, SYDVKM. CDR3 sequence reads: CASSLSQGTEAFF. The CDR3 DNA follows: TGTGCCAGCAGTTTATCGCAGGGGACTGAAGCTTTCTTT. Drawing the rest from reference TRBV28 and TRBJ1-1, the complete variable domain is DVKVTQSSRYLVKRTGEKVFLECVQDMDHENMFWYRQDPGLGLRLIYFSYDVKMKEKGDIPEGYSVSREKKERFSLILESASTNQTSMYLCASSLSQGTEAFFGQGTRLTVV.

The chain is built from TRBV27 and TRBJ2-3, with unresolved D. V gave up 6 bases and J gave up 9 bases, with 16 bases separating them. This CDR3 contains 13 residues. The germline gives CDR1 MNHEY, CDR2 SMNVEV (reference sequence). The CDR3: CASSSYWTETQYF. The CDR3 DNA reads TGTGCCAGCAGCTCCTACTGGACGGAAACGCAGTATTTT.

The chain couples TRBV2 to TRBJ2-7, with TRBD1 as a possible D gene (5 bases). CDR1 and CDR2 (germline): SNHLY, FYNNEI. Trimming removed 7 bases at V and 3 bases at J, with 13 bases between. CDR3 length equals 13 residues. The CDR3 sequence is CASKVQGHYEQYF. The DNA for the CDR3 is TGTGCCAGCAAAGTTCAGGGTCACTACGAGCAGTACTTC.

The chain is built from TRBV7-9 and TRBJ2-3; TRBD2 matches 10 bases. The ends lost 5 bases at V and 1 base at J; junction bases unmatched: 15. The CDR3 loop spans 19 amino acids. Germline V lookup: CDR1 SEHNR, CDR2 FQNEAQ (reference sequence). CDR3 residues: CASSANSGLAVTGTDTQYF. In DNA, the CDR3 is TGTGCCAGCAGCGCAAACTCAGGACTAGCGGTGACTGGCACAGATACGCAGTATTTT.

This chain joins TRBV5-6 and TRBJ2-7, with a tentative D call TRBD1 (5 bases). This CDR3 contains 11 residues. V was trimmed by 2 bases and J by 6 bases, leaving 6 bases between them. Per germline, CDR1 SGHDT and CDR2 YYEEEE. The CDR3 DNA reads TGTGCCAGCAGCTTAAGGGGCGAGCAGTACTTC. Encoded protein: CASSLRGEQYF.

The chain combines TRBV28 with TRBJ2-5; TRBD1 is a possible D gene (5 bases). V was shortened by 6 bases and J by 2 bases, with 13 bases between the two germline ends. Germline values: CDR1 MDHEN, CDR2 SYDVKM. This CDR3 has 14 amino acids. CDR3 amino acids: CASSQRGRQETQYF. The CDR3, as DNA: TGTGCCAGCAGCCAAAGGGGCCGGCAAGAGACCCAGTACTTC.